Shown below are 2 T cell receptor beta chains from a single sample sequenced in a study of T cell repertoires in cytomegalovirus infection. These TCRs are of unknown antigen specificity. One entry per CDR3 protein, called by TCRdb with MiXCR from the reads. The data contain hundreds of thousands of distinct CDR3 sequences, about 42% of them singletons. Sequencing used cultured PBMCs, obtained from culture after CMV antigen stimulation. These TCRs come from a human donor in good health (CMV status not recorded). Some clones in this sample may be carry-over from other donors' samples.

The V and J genes are TRBV15 and TRBJ1-1, with 7 bases fitting TRBD1. The CDR3 totals 15 residues. V dropped 0 bases and J dropped 1; count of bases not matched to a gene: 2. The germline CDR1 and CDR2 sequences are LNHNV and YYDKDF (reference sequence). The CDR3 nucleotides are TGTGCCACCAGCAGAGAAGGGGGCCGGAACACTGAAGCTTTCTTT. Residues: CATSREGGRNTEAFF.

This clonotype has more than one count but fewer than ten. The V call is TRBV6-6, the J call TRBJ1-3; D uncertain. The CDR3 is 14 residues long. V shed 5 bases and J shed 0 bases, with 8 bases lying between them. In germline, CDR1 is MNHNY, CDR2 SVGAGI (reference sequence). For the CDR3, the DNA is TGTGCCAGCAGTATGGAGAGCTCTGGAAACACCATATATTTT. It encodes CASSMESSGNTIYF.